Following are 2 T cell receptor beta chains from one sample sequenced in a study of blood T cell repertoires in COVID-19. The table came from immunoSEQ multiplex PCR; TCRdb's copy has only in-frame clones and leaves some out. Of tens of thousands of clones in the sample, about 83% were seen once. The sequenced material came from peripheral blood. Receptors were obtained from a man between 60 and 70 years old with acute or convalescent COVID-19.

The V and J genes are TRBV10-2 and TRBJ2-3; no definite D call. The CDR3 loop spans 13 amino acids. With 2 bases removed from V and 1 base from J, the gap between germline ends came to 4 bases. The V gene's germline CDR1 is WSHSY and CDR2 SAAADI. CDR3 loop: CASSETRTDTQYF. CDR3 nucleotides: TGCGCCAGCAGTGAGACTCGCACAGATACGCAGTATTTT.

The chain uses TRBV7-2 and TRBJ1-1, with TRBD1 identical over 8 bases. The CDR3 has 14 residues. V shed 7 bases, J shed 1 base, and the junction held 5 bases outside the gene matches. In germline, CDR1 is SGHTA, CDR2 FQGNSA. The CDR3 nucleotides are TGTGCCAGCACCTGGACAGGGCAGAACACTGAAGCTTTCTTT. Its protein is CASTWTGQNTEAFF.